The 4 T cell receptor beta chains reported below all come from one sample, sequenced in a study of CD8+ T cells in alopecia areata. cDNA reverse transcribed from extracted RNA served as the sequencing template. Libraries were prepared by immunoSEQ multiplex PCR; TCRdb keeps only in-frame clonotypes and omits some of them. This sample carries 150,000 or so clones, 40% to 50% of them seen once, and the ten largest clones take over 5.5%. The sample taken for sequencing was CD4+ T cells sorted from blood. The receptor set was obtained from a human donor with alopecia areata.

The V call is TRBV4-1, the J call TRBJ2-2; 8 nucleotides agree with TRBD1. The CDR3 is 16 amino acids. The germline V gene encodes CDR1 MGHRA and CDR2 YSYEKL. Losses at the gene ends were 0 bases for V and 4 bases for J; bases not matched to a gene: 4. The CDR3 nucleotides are TGCGCCAGCAGCCAAGACAGGGGGCTCGGCACCGGGGAGCTGTTTTTT. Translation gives CASSQDRGLGTGELFF.

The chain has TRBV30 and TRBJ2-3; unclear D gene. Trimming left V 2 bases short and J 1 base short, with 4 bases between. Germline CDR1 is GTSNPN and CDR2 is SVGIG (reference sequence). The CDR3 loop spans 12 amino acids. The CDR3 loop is CAWSSGTDTQYF. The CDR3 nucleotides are TGTGCCTGGAGTAGTGGCACAGATACGCAGTATTTT.

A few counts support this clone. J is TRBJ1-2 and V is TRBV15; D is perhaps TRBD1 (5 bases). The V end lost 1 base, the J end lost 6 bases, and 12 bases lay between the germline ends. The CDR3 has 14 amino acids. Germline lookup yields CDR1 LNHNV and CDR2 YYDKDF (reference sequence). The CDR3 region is CATSRAQGRNGYTF. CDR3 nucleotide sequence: TGTGCCACCAGCAGAGCGCAGGGCAGGAATGGCTACACCTTC.

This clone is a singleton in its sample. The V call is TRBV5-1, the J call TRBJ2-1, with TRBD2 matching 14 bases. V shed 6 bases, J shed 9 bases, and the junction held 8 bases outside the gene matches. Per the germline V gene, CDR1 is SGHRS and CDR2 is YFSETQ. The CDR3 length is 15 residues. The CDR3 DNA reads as TGCGCCAGCACCTGGGGGACTAGCGGGGGCGGTGAGCAGTTCTTC. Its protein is CASTWGTSGGGEQFF.